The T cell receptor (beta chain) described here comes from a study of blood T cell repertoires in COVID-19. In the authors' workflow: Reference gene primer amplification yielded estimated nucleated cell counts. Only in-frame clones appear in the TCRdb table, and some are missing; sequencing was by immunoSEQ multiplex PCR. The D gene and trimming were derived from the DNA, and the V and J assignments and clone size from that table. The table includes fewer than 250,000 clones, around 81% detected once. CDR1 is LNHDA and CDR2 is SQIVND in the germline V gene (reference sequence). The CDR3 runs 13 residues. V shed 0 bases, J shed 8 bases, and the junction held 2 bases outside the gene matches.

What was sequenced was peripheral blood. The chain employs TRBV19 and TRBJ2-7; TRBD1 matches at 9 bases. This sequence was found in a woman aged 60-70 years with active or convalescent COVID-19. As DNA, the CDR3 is TGTGCCAGTAGTATAGAAGGGACAGGGAAGCAGTACTTC. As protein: CASSIEGTGKQYF.